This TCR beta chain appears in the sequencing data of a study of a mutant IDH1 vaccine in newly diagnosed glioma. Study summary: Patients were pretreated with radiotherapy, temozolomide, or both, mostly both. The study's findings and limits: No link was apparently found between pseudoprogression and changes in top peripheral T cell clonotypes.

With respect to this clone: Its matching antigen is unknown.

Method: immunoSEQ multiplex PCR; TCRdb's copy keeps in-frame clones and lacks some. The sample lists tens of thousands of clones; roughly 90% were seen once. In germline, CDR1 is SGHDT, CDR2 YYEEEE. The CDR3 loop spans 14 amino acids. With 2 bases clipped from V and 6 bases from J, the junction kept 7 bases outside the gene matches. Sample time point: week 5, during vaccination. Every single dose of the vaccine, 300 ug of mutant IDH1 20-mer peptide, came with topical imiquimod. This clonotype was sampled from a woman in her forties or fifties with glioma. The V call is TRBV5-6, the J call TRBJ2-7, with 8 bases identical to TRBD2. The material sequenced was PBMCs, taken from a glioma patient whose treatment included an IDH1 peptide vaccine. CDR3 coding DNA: TGTGCCAGCAGCTTCGGACTAGCCGGCGGCGAGCAGTACTTC. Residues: CASSFGLAGGEQYF.